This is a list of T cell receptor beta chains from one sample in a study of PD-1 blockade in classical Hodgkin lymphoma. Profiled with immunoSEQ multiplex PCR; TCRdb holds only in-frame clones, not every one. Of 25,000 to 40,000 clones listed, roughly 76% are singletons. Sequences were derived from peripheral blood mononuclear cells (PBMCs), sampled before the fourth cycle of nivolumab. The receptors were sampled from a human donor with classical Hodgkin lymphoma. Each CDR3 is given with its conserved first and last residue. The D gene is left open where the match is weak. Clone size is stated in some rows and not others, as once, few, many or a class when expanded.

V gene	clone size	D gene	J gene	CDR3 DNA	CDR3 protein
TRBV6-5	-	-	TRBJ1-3	TGTGCCAGCAGCCGGCGGCGGGCGGGGGAAAACACCATATATTTT	CASSRRRAGENTIYF
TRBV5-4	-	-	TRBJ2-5	TGTGCCAGCAGCGTTCTCGGGGGGACCCAGTACTTC	CASSVLGGTQYF
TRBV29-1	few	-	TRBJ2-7	TGCAGCGTTGAAGCCCAGGGGCGCTCCTACGAGCAGTACTTC	CSVEAQGRSYEQYF
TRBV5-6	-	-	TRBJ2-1	TGTGCCAGCAGCGAACGGGACCGGAATATCAATGAGCAGTTCTTC	CASSERDRNINEQFF
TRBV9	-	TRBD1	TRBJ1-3	TGTGCCAGCAGGGAAGGGACAGCCGGAAACACCATATATTTT	CASREGTAGNTIYF
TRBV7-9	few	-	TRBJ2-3	TGTGCCAGCAGCTGGCAGAGCACAGATACGCAGTATTTT	CASSWQSTDTQYF
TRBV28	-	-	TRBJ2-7	TGTGCCAGCAGAACTGGCCCTAGCCGCTCCTACGAGCAGTACTTC	CASRTGPSRSYEQYF
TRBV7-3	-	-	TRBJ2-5	TGTGCCAGCAGCTTACAAGGGAATGAGGAGACCCAGTACTTC	CASSLQGNEETQYF
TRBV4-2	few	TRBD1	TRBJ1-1	TGTGCCAGCAGCCCGAAGGGGACAGGGGTCACTGAAGCTTTCTTT	CASSPKGTGVTEAFF
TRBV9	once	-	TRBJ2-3	TGTGCCAGCAGCGTAGTGGCTAGCACAGATACGCAGTATTTT	CASSVVASTDTQYF
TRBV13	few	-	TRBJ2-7	TGTGCCAGCAGCGGGCCGGGACGGACCTACGAGCAGTACTTC	CASSGPGRTYEQYF
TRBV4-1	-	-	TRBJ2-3	TGCGCCAGCAGCCAAGATTTGGCTAGCACAGATACGCAGTATTTT	CASSQDLASTDTQYF
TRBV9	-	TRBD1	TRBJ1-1	TGTGCCAGCAGATCAGACAGGGGCGAGGGAGCTTTCTTT	CASRSDRGEGAFF
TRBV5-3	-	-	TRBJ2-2	TGTGCCAGAAGCTTTGAATTACCACCGAAGGGGTCCGGGGAGCTGTTTTTT	CARSFELPPKGSGELFF
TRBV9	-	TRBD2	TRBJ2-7	TGTGCCAGCAGCGCTAGCGGGGGCTCCTACGAGCAGTACTTC	CASSASGGSYEQYF
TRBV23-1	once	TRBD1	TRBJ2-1	TGCGCCAGCAGTCAACGCCGGGACAGGGGTATCGATGAGCAGTTCTTC	CASSQRRDRGIDEQFF
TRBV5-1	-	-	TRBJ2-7	TGCGCCAGCAGCAAGACAGTTATATCATACGAGCAGTACTTC	CASSKTVISYEQYF
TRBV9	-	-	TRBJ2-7	TGTGCCAGCAGCGCTGGTTCTGGCAGGGGTTTTACCGAGCAGTACTTC	CASSAGSGRGFTEQYF
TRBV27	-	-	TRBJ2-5	TGTGCCAGCAGTCACTACCAGGGTGAAGAGACCCAGTACTTC	CASSHYQGEETQYF
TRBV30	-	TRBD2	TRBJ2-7	TGTGCCTGGAGCGTAGCGGGACCGAGCTCCTACGAGCAGTACTTC	CAWSVAGPSSYEQYF
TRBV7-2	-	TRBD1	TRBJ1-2	TGTGCCAGCAGCCCACTCTCGGGTAGGGGGCTGGGCTACACCTTC	CASSPLSGRGLGYTF
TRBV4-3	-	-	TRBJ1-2	TGCGCCAGCAGCCTTTCCCGGGGGCTAAGGTATGGCTACACCTTC	CASSLSRGLRYGYTF
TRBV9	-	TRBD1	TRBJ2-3	TGTGCCAGCAGCGCGAGAGAGGGGCCGCCACAGGGGGCGCATACGCAGTATTTT	CASSAREGPPQGAHTQYF
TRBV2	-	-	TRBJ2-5	TGTGCCAGCAGTGGGGAGTACCAAGAGACCCAGTACTTC	CASSGEYQETQYF
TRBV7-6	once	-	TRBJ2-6	TGTGCCAGCAGCAGACAGGCCAGGAGCGGGGCCAACGTCCTGACTTTC	CASSRQARSGANVLTF
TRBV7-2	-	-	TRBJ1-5	TGTGCCAGCAGCTTAGATGATCAGCCCCAGCATTTT	CASSLDDQPQHF
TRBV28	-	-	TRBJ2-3	TGTGCCAGCAGTTTACTAGTCACAGATACGCAGTATTTT	CASSLLVTDTQYF
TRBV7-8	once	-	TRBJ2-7	TGTGCCAGCAGCTTACAGTTGGTACCGACCTCCTACGAGCAGTACTTC	CASSLQLVPTSYEQYF
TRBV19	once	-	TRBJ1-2	TGTGCCAGTAGTAACGTCTATGGCTACACCTTC	CASSNVYGYTF
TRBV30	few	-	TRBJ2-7	TGTGCCTGGAGTGTACAGGGAGACGAGCAGTACTTC	CAWSVQGDEQYF
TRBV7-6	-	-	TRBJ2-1	TGTGCCAGCAGCCCCCCCTCCTCTGCGCATGAGCAGTTCTTC	CASSPPSSAHEQFF
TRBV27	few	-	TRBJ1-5	TGTGCCAGCAGTTTAACCTTTAATCAGCCCCAGCATTTT	CASSLTFNQPQHF
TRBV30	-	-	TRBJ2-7	TGTGCCTGGCGCCAAATTGGGCTTGGGGGTGGCGAGCAGTACTTC	CAWRQIGLGGGEQYF
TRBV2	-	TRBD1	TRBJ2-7	TGTGCCAGCAGTGGTGGGGACAGGGTCACCTACGAGCAGTACTTC	CASSGGDRVTYEQYF
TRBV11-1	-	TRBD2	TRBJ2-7	TGTGCCAGCAGCCGTAGCGGGAACCGACACGAGCAGTACTTC	CASSRSGNRHEQYF